Here is one TCR beta chain with its context. The data were produced by immunoSEQ multiplex PCR, yet TCRdb's version contains in-frame clones alone and is incomplete. The data contain about 400,000 clones, 89% of them singletons. This sample was taken from a study of blood T cell repertoires in COVID-19. J lost 7 bases, V lost 5 bases, and 6 bases had no gene match. This CDR3 is 16 amino acids long. CDR1 and CDR2 (germline): SGHVS, FQNEAQ. The sample taken for sequencing was PBMCs or T cells enriched from blood (not recorded which). The receptor comes from a woman in her thirties who had recovered from COVID-19. The V and J genes are TRBV7-8 and TRBJ2-2; 14 bases map to TRBD2. This CDR3 is CASSQGLAGDFGELFF. In DNA, the CDR3 is TGTGCCAGCAGCCAGGGACTAGCGGGAGATTTCGGGGAGCTGTTTTTT.